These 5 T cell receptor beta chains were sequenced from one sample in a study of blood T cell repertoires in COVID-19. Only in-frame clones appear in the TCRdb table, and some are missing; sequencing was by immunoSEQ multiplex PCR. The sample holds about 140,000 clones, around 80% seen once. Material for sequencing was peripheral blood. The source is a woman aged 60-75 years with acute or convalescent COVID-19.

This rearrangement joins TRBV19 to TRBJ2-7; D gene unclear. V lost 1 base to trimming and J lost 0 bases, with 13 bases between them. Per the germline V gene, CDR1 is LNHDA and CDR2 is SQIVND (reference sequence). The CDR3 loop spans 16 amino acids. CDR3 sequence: CASSIVSPSLSYEQYF. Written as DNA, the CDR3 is TGTGCCAGTAGTATAGTGTCCCCCTCTCTCTCCTACGAGCAGTACTTC. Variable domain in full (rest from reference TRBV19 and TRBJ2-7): DGGITQSPKYLFRKEGQNVTLSCEQNLNHDAMYWYRQDPGQGLRLIYYSQIVNDFQKGDIAEGYSVSREKKESFPLTVTSAQKNPTAFYLCASSIVSPSLSYEQYFGPGTRLTVT.

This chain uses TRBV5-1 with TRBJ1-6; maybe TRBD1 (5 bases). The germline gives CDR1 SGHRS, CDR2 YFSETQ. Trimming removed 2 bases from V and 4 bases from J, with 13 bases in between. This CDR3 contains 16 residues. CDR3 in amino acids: CASSFGGTEYNSPLHF. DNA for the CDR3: TGCGCCAGCAGCTTCGGAGGGACTGAGTATAATTCACCCCTCCACTTT.

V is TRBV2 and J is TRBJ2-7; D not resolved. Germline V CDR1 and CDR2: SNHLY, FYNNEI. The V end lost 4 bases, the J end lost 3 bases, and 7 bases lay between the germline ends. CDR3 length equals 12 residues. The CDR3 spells CASSANSYEQYF. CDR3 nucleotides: TGTGCCAGCAGTGCTAACAGCTACGAGCAGTACTTC. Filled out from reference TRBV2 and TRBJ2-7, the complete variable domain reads EPEVTQTPSHQVTQMGQEVILRCVPISNHLYFYWYRQILGQKVEFLVSFYNNEISEKSEIFDDQFSVERPDGSNFTLKIRSTKLEDSAMYFCASSANSYEQYFGPGTRLTVT.

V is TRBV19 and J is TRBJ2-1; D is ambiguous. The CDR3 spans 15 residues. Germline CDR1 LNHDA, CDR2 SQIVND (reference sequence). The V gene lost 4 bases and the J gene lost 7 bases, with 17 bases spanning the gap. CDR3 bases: TGTGCCAGTAGTAAACGACCTCCGCAGAGGAATGAGCAGTTCTTC. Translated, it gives CASSKRPPQRNEQFF.

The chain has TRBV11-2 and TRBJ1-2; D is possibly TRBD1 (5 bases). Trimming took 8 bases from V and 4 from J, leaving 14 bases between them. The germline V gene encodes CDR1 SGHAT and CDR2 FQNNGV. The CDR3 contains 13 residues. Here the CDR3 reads CASSSDSPYGYTF. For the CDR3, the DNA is TGTGCCAGCTCCTCTGACAGCCCCTATGGCTACACCTTC.